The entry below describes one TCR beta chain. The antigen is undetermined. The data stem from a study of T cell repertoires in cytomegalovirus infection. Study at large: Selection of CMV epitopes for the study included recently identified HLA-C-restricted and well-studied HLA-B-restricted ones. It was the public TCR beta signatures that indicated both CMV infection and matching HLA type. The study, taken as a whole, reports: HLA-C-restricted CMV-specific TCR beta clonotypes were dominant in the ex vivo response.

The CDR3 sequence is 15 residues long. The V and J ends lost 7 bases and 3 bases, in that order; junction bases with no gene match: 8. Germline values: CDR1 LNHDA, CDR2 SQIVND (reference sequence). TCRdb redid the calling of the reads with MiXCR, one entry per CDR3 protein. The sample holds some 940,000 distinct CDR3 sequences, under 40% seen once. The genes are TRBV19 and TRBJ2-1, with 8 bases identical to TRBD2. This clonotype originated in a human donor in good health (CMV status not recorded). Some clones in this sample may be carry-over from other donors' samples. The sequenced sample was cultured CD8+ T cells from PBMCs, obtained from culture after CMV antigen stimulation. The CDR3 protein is CASTIGGGDYNEQFF. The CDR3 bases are TGTGCCAGTACCATCGGGGGGGGCGACTACAATGAGCAGTTCTTC.